What follows are 2 T cell receptor beta chains derived from one specimen sequenced in a study of low-dose radiotherapy and immunotherapy resistance in tumors (dated by TCRdb to 2021 to 2024). Sequencing instrument: Illumina HiSeq 2500. First-strand cDNA was synthesized using Superscript III and a set of TRAV- and TRBV-specific primers, so that both TCRalpha and TCRbeta chains were covered. TCRs were amplified with Phusion for 20 to 25 PCR cycles, with a constant-region primer paired with the adapter attached to the V primers. TCRdb reran the public reads through fastp at Q25 and MiXCR, keeping productive beta chains. Rows with one shared CDR3 protein collapse into an entry with the most common genes and DNA. The sample table records 57,000 or so distinct CDR3 sequences; 20% to 25% of these occur just once. The ten largest clonotypes hold 5.7% of the sample. Sample time point, as interpreted from the label and publication: before trial treatment.

Sequencing was performed on PBMCs, taken before treatment. The receptors originated from a male donor with prostate cancer.

This clonotype appeared a few times. The DNA is left out, because the CDR3 cannot be placed on it with certainty; the CDR3 is given as TCRdb lists it. The chain is built from TRBV12-5 and TRBJ2-2; TRBD2, the D gene given by the table, was not confirmed from the DNA. Germline CDR1 LGHNT, CDR2 FRNRAP. The CDR3 contains 13 residues when both ends are counted. Here the CDR3 reads CASGSTHGELFFF.

Concerning this clonotype: Since a much larger clone is just one base distant, this may be a read error. This chain links TRBV28 with TRBJ2-7; 12 nucleotides match TRBD2. CDR3 size: 15 residues. Trimming cost V 6 bases and J 1 base; bases outside gene matches: 4. Germline lookup yields CDR1 MDHEN and CDR2 SYDVKM. The DNA for the CDR3 is TGTGCCAGCAGCCCGACTAGCGGGAGATCCTACGAGCAGTACTTC. Its translation is CASSPTSGRSYEQYF. The full variable domain, in which reference TRBV28 and TRBJ2-7 provide the parts outside the CDR3, is DVKVTQSSRYLVKRTGEKVFLECVQDMDHENMFWYRQDPGLGLRLIYFSYDVKMKEKGDIPEGYSVSREKKERFSLILESASTNQTSMYLCASSPTSGRSYEQYFGPGTRLTVT.